This T cell receptor beta chain originates from a study of a mutant IDH1 vaccine in newly diagnosed glioma (dated by TCRdb to the early 2020s). Notes on the research overall: Vaccination was initiated 4-6 weeks after radiotherapy alone, or concurrently with temozolomide cycles in the chemotherapy-containing groups. Of the roughly 30 treated patients, around 62% were male and 37.5% were female, and a mean age of about 37 years was recorded. Prior to enrollment, patients had been given standard therapy consisting of radiotherapy alone, temozolomide alone, or radiochemotherapy with temozolomide, with the combination given to most patients. Visit V12 was the week-35 safety follow-up and visit V13 was the week-47 end of study. Six visits were used for peripheral blood collection: V03 (baseline), V05, V07, V10, V12 and V13. Longitudinal TCRB deep sequencing was performed for 25 to 30 treated patients wherever samples were available for exploratory analyses.

As to this clone: Its antigen remains unidentified. There are no base qualities to consult, and no much larger clone falls within one base.

Beyond this particular receptor, the publication reports: Availability determined which PBMC samples were chosen for TCRB deep sequencing. Changes in the top peripheral T cell clonotypes picked up by TCRB sequencing did not appear to be linked to pseudoprogression. Vaccine-induced immune responses across multiple MHC alleles were detected in 93.3% of patients. It was noted by the authors that analyses of patient blood samples could not be reproduced owing to sample limitations.

According to the study, the label for this sample's time point signals: week 47, end of study. Each vaccine dose was 300 ug of a 20-mer mutant IDH1 peptide in Montanide, given subcutaneously with topical imiquimod. Eight vaccinations were administered to patients in weeks 1, 3, 5, 7, 11, 15, 19 and 23, corresponding to visits V03 through V10. Donors had newly diagnosed WHO grade 3 or 4 IDH1-mutant astrocytomas with loss of nuclear ATRX. The samples were drawn from NOA16, a multicentre, single-arm, open-label phase I trial in Germany that tested a mutant IDH1 peptide vaccine in humans for the first time. Genomic DNA for TCRB sequencing was extracted from EDTA blood using the DNeasy Blood and Tissue Kit. The library relied on the immunoSEQ multiplex PCR assay. Rearranged TCR beta chain sequences were amplified using the hsTCRB Kit according to the manufacturer's protocol. TCRB libraries were sequenced on an Illumina MiSeq. The paper's processing steps were these. The kit vendor's proprietary platform handled demultiplexing, trimming and gene mapping. TCRdb provides this immuneACCESS table in a form limited to in-frame rearrangements. Some clones are lacking; in checked studies, under half of them reflect an unresolved V gene, and why the rest are absent is not known. That table gives V, J and clone size, and the DNA gave D and trimming. The sample table records about 94,000 clones; just under 90% of these occur just once. In total, the top ten clones hold around 0.77% of the sample.

Clipping removes 0 bases from V and 2 bases from J, with 8 as the unmatched junction base count. The CDR3 goes from the cysteine to the phenylalanine over 17 residues. Just CDR3 DNA is preserved here, 51 bases in frame from base 1. CDR1 SGDLS and CDR2 YYNGEE were looked up in the germline V gene. The material was PBMCs, obtained from a glioma patient whose treatment included an IDH1 peptide vaccine. The V and J genes are TRBV9 and TRBJ2-3; TRBD2 agrees with 8 junctional bases. The receptor was derived from a woman aged 45 to 65 with glioma. The nucleotides are TGTGCCAGCAGCGTAGGGGTAGCGGGGCTATACACAGATACGCAGTATTTT. Its translation is CASSVGVAGLYTDTQYF.